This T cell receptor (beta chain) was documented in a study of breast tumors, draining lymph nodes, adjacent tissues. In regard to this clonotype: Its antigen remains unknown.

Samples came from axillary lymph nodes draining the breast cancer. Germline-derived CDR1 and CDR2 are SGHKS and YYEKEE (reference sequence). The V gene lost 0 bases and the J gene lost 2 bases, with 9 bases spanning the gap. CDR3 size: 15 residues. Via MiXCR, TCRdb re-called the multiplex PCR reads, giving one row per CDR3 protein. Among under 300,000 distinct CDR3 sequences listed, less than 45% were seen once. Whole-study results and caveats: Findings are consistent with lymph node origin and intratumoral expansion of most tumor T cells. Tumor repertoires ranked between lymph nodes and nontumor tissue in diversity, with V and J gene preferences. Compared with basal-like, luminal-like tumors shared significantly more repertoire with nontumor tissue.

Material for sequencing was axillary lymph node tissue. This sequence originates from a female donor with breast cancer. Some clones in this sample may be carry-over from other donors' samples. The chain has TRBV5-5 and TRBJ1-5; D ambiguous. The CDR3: CASSLAGNRNQPQHF. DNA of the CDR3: TGTGCCAGCAGCTTGGCGGGCAACCGCAATCAGCCCCAGCATTTT.